This entry concerns a single TCR beta chain. Its target is unknown. Healthy HIV-negative adults with no recent acute infections or vaccinations were recruited as donors. This sample is drawn from a study of shared clonotypes between healthy human individuals. Across the whole study: The study enrolled two women and a few men aged 18 to 49.

Some clones are missing from TCRdb's copy, which holds only in-frame ones; the method was immunoSEQ multiplex PCR. The data hold about 520,000 clones, with approximately 82% observed a single time. Germline V lookup: CDR1 SGHAT, CDR2 FQNNGV. V shed 5 bases and J 4 bases; nucleotides not matched to a gene: 14. The CDR3 runs 18 residues. General study results and limits: The diversity represented, both genetic and in exposure history, was limited by few donors.

The sequenced sample was PBMCs. The TCR was taken from a woman aged 40 to 50 in good health. Some clones in this sample may be carry-over from other donors' samples. The gene calls are TRBV11-2 and TRBJ2-1, with 10 bases lining up with TRBD2. CDR3 coding DNA: TGTGCCAGCAGCAAATCGACCCCGGGACTAGCGACTTACAATGAGCAGTTCTTC. Its protein is CASSKSTPGLATYNEQFF.